The rows below give T cell receptor beta chains drawn from one sample of a study of T cell responses to AZD1222 COVID-19 vaccine. Sequenced by immunoSEQ multiplex PCR; TCRdb stores in-frame clones only, minus some. The table shows under 150,000 clones, with 90% to 95% occurring only once. This specimen was peripheral blood, taken on day 0 of MenACWY control vaccination. These receptor sequences come from an adult in good health. CDR3s include the opening cysteine and the closing phenylalanine or tryptophan. The D gene is left open where the match is weak. Expanded clones are given a class, and other clones once, few, many or no size at all.

size | D | J | V | CDR3 | DNA
few | - | TRBJ1-2 | TRBV6-5 | CASSYDGLNGYTF | TGTGCCAGCAGTTACGACGGACTAAATGGCTACACCTTC
- | - | TRBJ2-2 | TRBV27 | CASNKGGLTGELFF | TGTGCCAGCAATAAGGGGGGGCTCACCGGGGAGCTGTTTTTT
- | TRBD2 | TRBJ2-7 | TRBV5-1 | CASSLAGVGYEQYF | TGCGCCAGCAGCCTAGCGGGAGTTGGGTACGAGCAGTACTTC
- | - | TRBJ2-1 | TRBV11-2 | CASSLAGQVPYNEQFF | TGTGCCAGCAGCTTAGCAGGCCAGGTACCCTACAATGAGCAGTTCTTC
- | - | TRBJ2-1 | TRBV5-1 | CASSLEGSSPEQFF | TGCGCCAGCAGCTTGGAGGGCAGTTCGCCTGAGCAGTTCTTC
- | - | TRBJ1-6 | TRBV5-1 | CASTSGRSDGSPLHF | TGCGCCAGCACCTCGGGACGCAGCGACGGGTCACCCCTCCACTTT
few | - | TRBJ2-7 | TRBV7-9 | CASSFDSAYEQYF | TGTGCCAGCAGCTTCGACAGTGCCTACGAGCAGTACTTC
- | - | TRBJ2-3 | TRBV10-1 | CASSDRPTGDTQYF | TGCGCCAGCAGTGACCGGCCCACCGGTGATACGCAGTATTTT
- | - | TRBJ2-1 | TRBV7-2 | CASRPNRAGDEQFF | TGTGCCAGCAGACCCAACAGGGCCGGGGATGAGCAGTTCTTC
- | - | TRBJ1-5 | TRBV28 | CATSRNVGSNQPQHF | TGTGCCACCTCAAGGAACGTCGGTAGCAATCAGCCCCAGCATTTT
- | TRBD1 | TRBJ1-3 | TRBV9 | CASSARDRGNTIYF | TGTGCCAGCAGCGCTCGGGACAGAGGAAACACCATATATTTT
- | TRBD2 | TRBJ2-7 | TRBV6-1 | CASSETSVLSYEQYF | TGTGCCAGCAGTGAGACTAGCGTTCTCTCCTACGAGCAGTACTTC
- | TRBD2 | TRBJ2-2 | TRBV5-5 | CASSSQLAPGELFF | TGTGCCAGCAGCTCCCAACTAGCGCCCGGGGAGCTGTTTTTT
- | TRBD1 | TRBJ1-4 | TRBV6-1 | CASSDTGGHNEKLFF | TGTGCCAGCAGTGATACAGGGGGACATAATGAAAAACTGTTTTTT
- | - | TRBJ1-1 | TRBV3-1/TRBV3-2 | CASSQQGRGTEAFF | TGTGCCAGCAGCCAACAGGGAAGGGGCACTGAAGCTTTCTTT
- | - | TRBJ2-1 | TRBV20-1 | CSARENMGQFF | TGCAGTGCTAGAGAAAACATGGGGCAGTTCTTC
- | - | TRBJ1-1 | TRBV7-8 | CASSSTGENTEAFF | TGTGCCAGCAGCTCGACAGGTGAGAACACTGAAGCTTTCTTT
- | TRBD1 | TRBJ1-2 | TRBV2 | CASSDSPTGRGRKYGYTF | TGTGCCAGCAGTGATAGCCCGACCGGGAGGGGGCGAAAATATGGCTACACCTTC
- | - | TRBJ1-3 | TRBV20-1 | CSASAAAGNTIYF | TGCAGTGCTAGTGCGGCAGCTGGAAACACCATATATTTT
- | TRBD1 | TRBJ1-2 | TRBV10-3 | CAISGGQRGTKDGYTF | TGTGCCATCAGTGGGGGACAGCGAGGTACCAAGGATGGCTACACCTTC
once | TRBD1 | TRBJ1-5 | TRBV27 | CASSLGTGNQPQHF | TGTGCCAGCAGTTTAGGGACAGGGAATCAGCCCCAGCATTTT
- | TRBD1 | TRBJ1-4 | TRBV6-5 | CASSDRGIREKLFF | TGTGCCAGCAGCGACAGGGGGATTAGGGAAAAACTGTTTTTT
- | - | TRBJ2-5 | TRBV19 | CASKGPGPQETQYF | TGTGCCAGTAAAGGACCAGGGCCGCAAGAGACCCAGTACTTC
- | TRBD1 | TRBJ1-1 | TRBV11-2 | CASSSGTGDFYAFF | TGTGCCAGCAGCTCCGGGACAGGCGATTTTTATGCTTTCTTT
few | TRBD1 | TRBJ1-3 | TRBV7-2 | CASSGQGSGNTIYF | TGTGCCAGCAGCGGACAGGGCTCTGGAAACACCATATATTTT
few | - | TRBJ1-2 | TRBV3-1/TRBV3-2 | CASSQGRATNYGYTF | TGTGCCAGCAGCCAAGGAAGAGCAACTAACTATGGCTACACCTTC
- | TRBD1 | TRBJ2-2 | TRBV27 | CASSLGTGGFTGELFF | TGTGCCAGCAGTTTAGGGACAGGGGGATTCACCGGGGAGCTGTTTTTT